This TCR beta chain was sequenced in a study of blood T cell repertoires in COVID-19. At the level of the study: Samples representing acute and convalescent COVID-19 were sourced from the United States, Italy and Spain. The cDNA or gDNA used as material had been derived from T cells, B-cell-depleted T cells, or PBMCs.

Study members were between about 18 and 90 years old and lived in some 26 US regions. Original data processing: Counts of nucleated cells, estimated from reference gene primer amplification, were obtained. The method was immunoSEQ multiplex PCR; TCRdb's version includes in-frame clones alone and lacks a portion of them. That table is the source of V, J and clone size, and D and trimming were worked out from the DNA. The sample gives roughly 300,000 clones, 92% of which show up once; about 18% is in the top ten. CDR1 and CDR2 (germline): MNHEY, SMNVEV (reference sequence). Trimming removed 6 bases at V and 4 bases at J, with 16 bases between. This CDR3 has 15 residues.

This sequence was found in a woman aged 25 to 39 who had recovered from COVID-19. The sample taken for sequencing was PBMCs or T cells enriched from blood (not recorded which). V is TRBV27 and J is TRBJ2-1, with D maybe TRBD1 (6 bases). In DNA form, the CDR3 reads TGTGCCAGCAGGTCCTTGAGGGGGATTTACAATGAGCAGTTCTTC. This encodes CASRSLRGIYNEQFF.